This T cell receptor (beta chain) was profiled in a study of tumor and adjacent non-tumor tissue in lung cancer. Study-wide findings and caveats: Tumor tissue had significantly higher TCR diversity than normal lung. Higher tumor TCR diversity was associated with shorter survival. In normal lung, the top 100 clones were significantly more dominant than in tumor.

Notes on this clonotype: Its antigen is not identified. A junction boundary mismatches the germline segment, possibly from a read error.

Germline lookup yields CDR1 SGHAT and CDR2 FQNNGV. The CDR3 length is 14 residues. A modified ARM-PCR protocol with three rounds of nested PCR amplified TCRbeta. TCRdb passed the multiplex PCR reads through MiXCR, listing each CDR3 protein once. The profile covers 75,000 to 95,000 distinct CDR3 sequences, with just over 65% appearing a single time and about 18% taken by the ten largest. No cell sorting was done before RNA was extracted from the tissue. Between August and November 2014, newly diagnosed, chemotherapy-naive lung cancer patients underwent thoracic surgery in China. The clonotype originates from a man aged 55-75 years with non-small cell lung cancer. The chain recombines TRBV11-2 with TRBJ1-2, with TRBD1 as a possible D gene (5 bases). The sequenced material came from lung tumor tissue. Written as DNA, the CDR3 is TGTGCCAGCAGCGCAAAAGCGGGGGTCGGTGGCTACACGTTC. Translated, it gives CASSAKAGVGGYTF.